These 8 T cell receptor beta chains were all obtained from the same sample, sequenced in a study of identical twins. TCRdb itself ran the 5' RACE reads through MiXCR, one entry per CDR3 protein. This table holds 1.5 million to 2 million distinct CDR3 sequences, less than 40% found once. Specimen: cord blood. These TCRs come from a newborn girl in good health.

The J gene is TRBJ2-7, the V gene TRBV4-2; 7 positions match TRBD2. The CDR3 is made up of 21 amino acids. Germline V lookup: CDR1 LGHNA, CDR2 YNFKEQ. V was pared by 0 bases and J by 7 bases, with 27 bases of the junction left unmatched. The CDR3 sequence is CASSQDPGTTKFRFWVDEQYF. The DNA of the CDR3 is TGTGCCAGCAGCCAAGATCCCGGGACTACTAAATTTCGGTTTTGGGTCGATGAGCAGTACTTC.

The chain is built from TRBV2 and TRBJ2-3, with D maybe TRBD1 (6 bases). Germline-derived CDR1 and CDR2 are SNHLY and FYNNEI. Trimming removed 9 bases from V and 0 bases from J, with 13 bases in between. The length of the CDR3 is 14 residues. CDR3 in amino acids: CARTGASSTDTQYF. CDR3 bases: TGTGCCAGGACAGGTGCTTCTAGCACAGATACGCAGTATTTT. Full variable domain (remainder filled in from reference TRBV2 and TRBJ2-3): EPEVTQTPSHQVTQMGQEVILRCVPISNHLYFYWYRQILGQKVEFLVSFYNNEISEKSEIFDDQFSVERPDGSNFTLKIRSTKLEDSAMYFCARTGASSTDTQYFGPGTRLTVL.

This clonotype was seen a handful of times. J is TRBJ2-3 and V is TRBV29-1; D might be TRBD1 (5 bases). Looked up from germline, CDR1 is SQVTM and CDR2 is ANQGSEA. The CDR3 has 12 residues. Trimming left V 4 bases short and J 2 bases short, with 7 bases between. The DNA for the CDR3 is TGCAGCGTTGGACAGTTCACAGATACGCAGTATTTT. Translation gives CSVGQFTDTQYF.

The rearrangement joins TRBV19 to TRBJ1-1; the D gene is possibly TRBD1 (6 bases). Germline CDR1 LNHDA, CDR2 SQIVND (reference sequence). The CDR3 runs 16 residues. The V end lost 5 bases, the J end lost 10 bases, and 26 bases lay between the germline ends. The CDR3 region is CASSGILGDINKGAFF. The CDR3 coding sequence is TGTGCCAGTAGTGGAATTTTGGGGGACATCAACAAGGGAGCTTTCTTT.

J is TRBJ2-4 and V is TRBV2; the D is unclear. The tail of the sequence fits TRBJ2-7 better, so the J call may be wrong. The CDR3 loop spans 12 amino acids. From germline, CDR1 is SNHLY and CDR2 FYNNEI. As DNA, the CDR3 is TGTGCCAGCAGGGGTAGTAGATACGAGCAGTACTTC. Its translation: CASRGSRYEQYF.

Written as DNA, the CDR3 is TGTGCCGGCAGCAAGCGGCTAGCGGTGAACACCGGGGAGCTGTTTTTT. Encoded protein: CAGSKRLAVNTGELFF. The chain uses TRBV21-1 and TRBJ2-2; the table names TRBD2, a call not compared with the DNA. TRBV21-1 is marked as a pseudogene. The CDR3 is made up of 16 amino acids.

The genes are TRBV20-1 and TRBJ1-1; 9 nucleotides line up with TRBD1. Germline CDR1 DFQATT, CDR2 SNEGSKA (reference sequence). The CDR3 covers 18 residues. The V and J ends lost 3 bases and 4 bases, in that order; junction bases with no gene match: 18. The CDR3 coding sequence is TGCAGTGCTAGGCAGTGGGGCGGTAAGACAGGGGGTTCCACTGAAGCTTTCTTT. It encodes CSARQWGGKTGGSTEAFF.

This clonotype has more than one count but fewer than ten. The chain links TRBV5-6 to TRBJ1-5, with 10 bases identical to TRBD1. CDR3 length: 15 residues. J was trimmed by 5 bases and V by 0 bases; bases with no gene match: 2. Looked up from germline, CDR1 is SGHDT and CDR2 is YYEEEE. The CDR3 protein is CASSLGGQGYQPQHF. DNA for the CDR3: TGTGCCAGCAGCTTGGGGGGACAGGGGTATCAGCCCCAGCATTTT. The full variable domain, completed using reference TRBV5-6 and TRBJ1-5, is DAGVTQSPTHLIKTRGQQVTLRCSPKSGHDTVSWYQQALGQGPQFIFQYYEEEERQRGNFPDRFSGHQFPNYSSELNVNALLLGDSALYLCASSLGGQGYQPQHFGDGTRLSIL.